What follows are 3 T cell receptor beta chains derived from one specimen sequenced in a study of T cell repertoires in cytomegalovirus infection (dated by TCRdb to between 2018 and 2021). These receptors are not linked to any known antigen. These reads were obtained on an Illumina HiSeq 1500. TCRdb's own reprocessing of the public reads used fastp at Q25 and MiXCR and kept productive beta chains. Rows with one shared CDR3 protein collapse into an entry with the most common genes and DNA. This sample is represented by approximately 730,000 distinct CDR3 sequences; 33% of them were singletons. 18% of the sample is taken by the ten largest. This specimen's treatment or condition label, interpreted: in vitro stimulation with specific CMV peptide epitopes to enrich CMV-specific T cells. The sample consisted of cultured PBMCs, taken from culture after CMV antigen stimulation. The source of these receptors is a human donor in good health (CMV status not recorded). Some clones in this sample may be carry-over from other donors' samples.

This clonotype was seen only a few times. The V and J genes are TRBV19 and TRBJ2-3; 10 bases agree with TRBD2. The CDR3 has 16 residues. The trim removed 6 bases at V and 0 bases at J, leaving 6 bases unmatched. CDR1 is LNHDA and CDR2 is SQIVND in the germline V gene (reference sequence). CDR3 sequence: CASSRPSGGSTDTQYF. The CDR3 DNA is TGTGCCAGTAGCAGACCTAGCGGGGGAAGCACAGATACGCAGTATTTT.

This clonotype was seen only a few times. The chain joins TRBV11-2 to TRBJ2-1, with 12 bases identical to TRBD1. The CDR3 totals 16 residues. J gave up 3 bases and V 4 bases, and 4 bases lay outside the gene matches. The V gene's germline CDR1 is SGHAT and CDR2 FQNNGV. The CDR3: CASSSGTGGFYNEQFF. The CDR3, as DNA: TGTGCCAGCAGCTCCGGGACAGGGGGCTTCTACAATGAGCAGTTCTTC. The full variable domain, in which reference TRBV11-2 and TRBJ2-1 provide the parts outside the CDR3, is EAGVAQSPRYKIIEKRQSVAFWCNPISGHATLYWYQQILGQGPKLLIQFQNNGVVDDSQLPKDRFSAERLKGVDSTLKIQPAKLEDSAVYLCASSSGTGGFYNEQFFGPGTRLTVL.

This clonotype has just a few counts. The chain is built from TRBV19 and TRBJ1-1, with 9 bases fitting TRBD1. The V segment lost 4 bases and the J segment 4 bases; nucleotides outside the gene matches: 10. CDR1 LNHDA and CDR2 SQIVND come from the germline V gene (reference sequence). This CDR3 comprises 16 residues. The DNA for the CDR3 is TGTGCCAGTAGTACCATACAGGGGGCTAGAGGCACTGAAGCTTTCTTT. Translating it yields CASSTIQGARGTEAFF.